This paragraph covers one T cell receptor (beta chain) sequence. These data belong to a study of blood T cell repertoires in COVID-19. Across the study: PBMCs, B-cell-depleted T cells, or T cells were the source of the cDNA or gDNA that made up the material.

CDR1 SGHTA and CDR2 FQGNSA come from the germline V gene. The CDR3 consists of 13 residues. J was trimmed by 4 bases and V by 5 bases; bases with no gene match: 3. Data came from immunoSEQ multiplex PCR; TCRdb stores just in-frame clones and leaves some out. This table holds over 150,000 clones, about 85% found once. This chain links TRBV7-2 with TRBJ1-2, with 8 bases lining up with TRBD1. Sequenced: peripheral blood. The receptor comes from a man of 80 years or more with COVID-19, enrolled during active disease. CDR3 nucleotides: TGTGCCAGCAGCCGGGACAGGACCTATGGCTACACCTTC. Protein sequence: CASSRDRTYGYTF.